The 6 T cell receptor beta chains below come from one sample, sequenced in a study of PD-1 blockade in classical Hodgkin lymphoma. Data came from immunoSEQ multiplex PCR; TCRdb stores just in-frame clones and leaves some out. The profile shows about 50,000 clones, around 70% of them singletons. Following autologous stem cell transplantation, relapse occurred in every patient, and exposure to brentuximab vedotin varied. This specimen consisted of peripheral blood mononuclear cells (PBMCs), obtained at baseline. The receptors stem from a human donor with classical Hodgkin lymphoma.

The table lists this clone with a few counts. This chain connects TRBV11-1 to TRBJ1-1; no clear D gene. CDR3 size: 14 residues. V lost 5 bases and J lost 2, with 12 bases in between. Germline CDR1 reads SGHAT; CDR2 reads FQDESV (reference sequence). The CDR3 loop is CASSLRTYNTEAFF. CDR3 DNA sequence: TGTGCCAGCAGCCTTAGGACCTACAACACTGAAGCTTTCTTT.

The chain links TRBV4-1 to TRBJ2-5, with 7 bases lining up with TRBD2. The V gene's germline CDR1 is MGHRA and CDR2 YSYEKL. The CDR3 extends over 17 amino acids. The V gene end was trimmed by 0 bases and the J gene end by 3 bases; junction bases not matched to a gene: 10. CDR3 loop: CASSQDWGEGGKETQYF. The CDR3 region has the DNA TGCGCCAGCAGCCAAGATTGGGGGGAGGGCGGGAAAGAGACCCAGTACTTC.

The chain carries TRBV4-1 and TRBJ2-3; 7 nucleotides agree with TRBD1. With 0 bases clipped from V and 3 bases from J, the junction kept 9 bases outside the gene matches. CDR1 and CDR2 from the germline V gene are MGHRA and YSYEKL. The CDR3 extends over 17 amino acids. CDR3 loop: CASSQDLEGALTDTQYF. For the CDR3, the DNA is TGCGCCAGCAGCCAAGATCTCGAGGGGGCTTTGACAGATACGCAGTATTTT.

This clone was detected once. J is TRBJ2-6 and V is TRBV19, with a weak D call TRBD1 (5 bases). Germline-derived CDR1 and CDR2 are LNHDA and SQIVND (reference sequence). The ends were cut back, 3 bases at V and 1 base at J, with 7 bases in the middle. The CDR3 runs to 15 residues. The CDR3: CASSIQGSGANVLTF. The DNA of the CDR3 is TGTGCCAGTAGTATTCAGGGTTCTGGGGCCAACGTCCTGACTTTC.

The V and J genes are TRBV9 and TRBJ2-2; D gene uncertain. Between the trimmed V and J ends, which lost 2 bases and 4 bases, there was a span of 9 bases. The germline V gene encodes CDR1 SGDLS and CDR2 YYNGEE. The CDR3 extends over 14 amino acids. The chain's CDR3 is CASSVFGPTGELFF. CDR3 in DNA: TGTGCCAGCAGCGTCTTCGGACCCACCGGGGAGCTGTTTTTT.

The gene calls are TRBV15 and TRBJ2-7; 11 bases map to TRBD1. Germline assignment: CDR1 LNHNV and CDR2 YYDKDF (reference sequence). The CDR3 runs to 15 residues. The junction had 3 bases not matched to a gene; V was cut back by 0 bases and J by 5 bases. CDR3 bases: TGTGCCACCAGCAGAGAACGGACAGGGGGCAACGAGCAGTACTTC. Residues: CATSRERTGGNEQYF.